The subject of this entry is one T cell receptor (beta chain). The sample belongs to a study of blood T cell repertoires in COVID-19. About the study: Sites in the United States, Italy and Spain provided acute and convalescent COVID-19 samples. From T cells, B-cell-depleted T cells, or PBMCs came the material, which was cDNA or gDNA.

Under the authors' procedure: Estimation of nucleated cell counts relied on the amplification of reference gene primers. TCRdb's copy holds only in-frame clones and misses some; the assay was immunoSEQ multiplex PCR. V, J and clone size are taken as reported in that table, and D and trimming were inferred from the DNA itself. The data hold 97,000 or so clones, with more than 85% observed a single time. Germline V CDR1 and CDR2: DFQATT, SNEGSKA (reference sequence). This CDR3 has 13 amino acids. Trimming stripped 3 bases from V and 3 bases from J, with 12 bases between. The chain carries TRBV20-1 and TRBJ2-7; the D gene is possibly TRBD1 (5 bases). The sequence came from a young man with acute or convalescent COVID-19. Sequenced sample: peripheral blood. CDR3 nucleotides: TGCAGTGCTAGTGACGCGACAGACTACGAGCAGTACTTC. Translation gives CSASDATDYEQYF.